Each of the 29 T cell receptor beta chains below was sequenced from the same sample in a study of type 1 regulatory T cells. TCRdb itself ran the reads through MiXCR, one entry per CDR3 protein. Of some 100,000 distinct CDR3 sequences in the sample, 31% are singletons; the top ten hold around 2.2%. The sequencing sample was made of CD4+ T cells, either the whole sample or a sorted fraction (not recorded which). The source of these receptors is a human donor in good health.

This chain connects TRBV24-1 to TRBJ1-2; 8 nucleotides match TRBD1. The CDR3 has 14 amino acids. With 3 bases clipped from V and 3 bases from J, the junction kept 2 bases outside the gene matches. The germline gives CDR1 KGHDR, CDR2 SFDVKD. CDR3 amino acids: CATSDPGGDYGYTF. The CDR3 nucleotides read TGTGCCACCAGTGATCCAGGGGGCGACTATGGCTACACCTTC.

The CDR3 DNA follows: TGTGCCAGCAGCGTAACAGCGGCCGGCAATGAGCAGTTCTTC. It translates to CASSVTAAGNEQFF. The rearrangement links TRBV9 to TRBJ2-1; D is possibly TRBD2 (5 bases). The germline gives CDR1 SGDLS, CDR2 YYNGEE. V was clipped by 1 base and J by 6 bases, with 11 bases between them. The CDR3 contains 14 residues.

This clonotype appeared a few times. The rearrangement links TRBV5-1 to TRBJ2-5, with 11 bases identical to TRBD1. The CDR3 is made up of 15 amino acids. J gave up 7 bases and V 4 bases, and 9 bases lay outside the gene matches. The germline CDR1 and CDR2 sequences are SGHRS and YFSETQ. CDR3 bases: TGCGCCAGCAGCCCGCGGACAGGGGGCGAGGCGACCCAGTACTTC. Protein product: CASSPRTGGEATQYF.

This clonotype was counted a few times. The chain uses TRBV3-1 and TRBJ2-1, with TRBD1 matching over 8 bases. V lost 1 base, J lost 6 bases, and 11 bases stayed unmatched. Germline V gives CDR1 LGHDT, CDR2 YNNKEL (reference sequence). The CDR3 covers 17 residues. CDR3 loop: CASSQAGLGQVGNEQFF. The CDR3 nucleotides read TGTGCCAGCAGCCAAGCGGGGCTGGGACAGGTTGGCAATGAGCAGTTCTTC.

This chain connects TRBV7-9 to TRBJ2-7, with D possibly TRBD2 on 6 matching bases. There are 16 residues in the CDR3. Germline V gives CDR1 SEHNR, CDR2 FQNEAQ (reference sequence). Trimming shortened V by 1 base and J by 1 base, and 14 bases separated the two germline ends. CDR3 sequence reads: CASSLEPAAGSYEQYF. In DNA form, the CDR3 reads TGTGCCAGCAGCTTAGAGCCGGCAGCGGGTTCCTACGAGCAGTACTTC.

J is TRBJ1-1 and V is TRBV7-2; D is undetermined. V was trimmed by 4 bases and J by 3 bases, leaving 12 bases between them. The germline CDR1 and CDR2 sequences are SGHTA and FQGNSA. There are 14 residues in the CDR3. CDR3 region: CASSSRWGDTEAFF. The CDR3 nucleotides read TGTGCCAGCAGCTCACGGTGGGGAGACACTGAAGCTTTCTTT.

Only a few counts were recorded for this clonotype. The chain links TRBV2 to TRBJ2-1, with D possibly TRBD2 on 7 matching bases. Trimming took 7 bases from V and 8 from J, leaving 21 bases between them. The CDR3 consists of 15 residues. Germline V gene lookup returns CDR1 SNHLY and CDR2 FYNNEI. CDR3 sequence: CASNLLGGVSDEQFF. CDR3 coding DNA: TGTGCCAGCAACCTCCTAGGGGGGGTTAGTGATGAGCAGTTCTTC. The full variable domain, rest sourced from reference TRBV2 and TRBJ2-1, is EPEVTQTPSHQVTQMGQEVILRCVPISNHLYFYWYRQILGQKVEFLVSFYNNEISEKSEIFDDQFSVERPDGSNFTLKIRSTKLEDSAMYFCASNLLGGVSDEQFFGPGTRLTVL.

This chain connects TRBV7-9 to TRBJ2-4; 14 bases align to TRBD2. There are 19 residues in the CDR3. Germline lookup yields CDR1 SEHNR and CDR2 FQNEAQ (reference sequence). V trimming: 5 bases; J trimming: 2 bases; junction bases outside the gene matches: 11. CDR3 DNA: TGTGCCAGCAGCCCCGGGGGACTAGCGGGAGATGGGTCCAAAAACATTCAGTACTTC. Its translation is CASSPGGLAGDGSKNIQYF.

This chain uses TRBV4-3 with TRBJ1-1; tentative D call: TRBD1 (5 bases). V lost 1 base and J 0 bases, leaving 6 bases between the germline ends. Germline V gene lookup returns CDR1 LGHNA and CDR2 YSLEER. The CDR3 is 14 amino acids. CDR3: CASSQAGMNTEAFF. The CDR3 DNA reads as TGCGCCAGCAGCCAAGCAGGGATGAACACTGAAGCTTTCTTT.

A few counts support this clonotype. The chain links TRBV12-3 or TRBV12-4 to TRBJ1-6, with D unresolved. Between the trimmed V and J ends, which lost 4 bases and 7 bases, there was a span of 5 bases. The CDR3 contains 12 residues. CDR3: CASSSSNSPLHF. The CDR3 DNA is TGTGCCAGCAGTTCATCAAATTCACCCCTCCACTTT.

This clonotype showed up just once. The rearrangement joins TRBV5-1 to TRBJ2-3; 13 nucleotides match TRBD2. V gave up 3 bases and J gave up 8 bases; unmatched junction bases: 9. Per germline, CDR1 SGHRS and CDR2 YFSETQ. The length of the CDR3 is 16 residues. The DNA of the CDR3 is TGCGCCAGCAGCTCGGGGACTAGCGGGGCTCAAGCTACGCAGTATTTT. The encoded protein is CASSSGTSGAQATQYF.

The genes are TRBV20-1 and TRBJ2-2; TRBD2 is a possible D gene (6 bases). The V end was cut by 1 base, the J end by 2 bases, with 14 bases between. Germline V CDR1 and CDR2: DFQATT, SNEGSKA (reference sequence). CDR3 length: 16 residues. As DNA, the CDR3 is TGCAGTGCTAGAGTGTCTGGCGGACTAAACACCGGGGAGCTGTTTTTT. It yields the protein CSARVSGGLNTGELFF.

As DNA, the CDR3 is TGTGCCAGCAGCCAAGAGGGGCGGGCAGGGCGGCAGCCCCAGCATTTT. Translating it yields CASSQEGRAGRQPQHF. The genes are TRBV4-2 and TRBJ1-5, with D tentatively TRBD1 (5 bases). Per the germline V gene, CDR1 is LGHNA and CDR2 is YNFKEQ. The CDR3 length is 16 residues. The V end lost 0 bases, the J end lost 7 bases, and 16 bases lay between the germline ends.

The J gene is TRBJ1-1, the V gene TRBV19; no definite D call. V was pared by 6 bases and J by 4 bases, with 15 bases between. Germline-derived CDR1 and CDR2 are LNHDA and SQIVND (reference sequence). This CDR3 contains 14 residues. CDR3: CASRLIGVGTEAFF. DNA of the CDR3: TGTGCCAGTAGACTGATCGGGGTGGGCACTGAAGCTTTCTTT.

This clonotype appeared many times. J is TRBJ2-3 and V is TRBV7-8, with unresolved D. The germline V gene has CDR1 SGHVS and CDR2 FQNEAQ. The CDR3 covers 12 residues. With 5 bases removed from V and 6 bases from J, the gap between germline ends came to 9 bases. DNA of the CDR3: TGTGCCAGCAGCCGCGATCAGGATACGCAGTATTTT. Protein product: CASSRDQDTQYF.

The J gene is TRBJ2-7, the V gene TRBV4-1; 16 bases match TRBD2. The length of the CDR3 is 20 residues. V dropped 3 bases and J dropped 2; count of bases not matched to a gene: 13. Looked up from germline, CDR1 is MGHRA and CDR2 is YSYEKL. The CDR3 DNA reads TGCGCCAGCAGCCAGAGGGGGGCAGCCGGGACTAGCGGGAGGGCCTACGAGCAGTACTTC. Its protein product is CASSQRGAAGTSGRAYEQYF.

The chain joins TRBV5-1 to TRBJ2-2; D ambiguous. This CDR3 has 13 amino acids. The germline V gene has CDR1 SGHRS and CDR2 YFSETQ. V dropped 4 bases and J dropped 5 bases, with 9 bases sitting between them. The CDR3 sequence is CASSPPRTGELFF. CDR3 coding DNA: TGCGCCAGCAGCCCCCCAAGGACCGGGGAGCTGTTTTTT.

This clonotype showed up just a few times. The V gene is TRBV28, the J gene TRBJ2-7; D uncertain. This CDR3 has 16 residues. Deletions cut 6 bases from V and 3 bases from J, with 21 bases between. Germline V CDR1 and CDR2: MDHEN, SYDVKM. The CDR3 DNA sequence: TGTGCCAGCAGGCCGTCGATCCGGGCCCAGCACTACGAGCAGTACTTC. Translation gives CASRPSIRAQHYEQYF.

Written as DNA, the CDR3 is TGTGCCACCAGCAGAGATGGGGCAGTGCTAGCTAACTATGGCTACACCTTC. This encodes CATSRDGAVLANYGYTF. The genes are TRBV15 and TRBJ1-2; TRBD1 is a possible D gene (5 bases). V was trimmed by 0 bases and J by 0 bases, leaving 14 bases between them. The CDR3 contains 17 residues. In germline, CDR1 is LNHNV, CDR2 YYDKDF (reference sequence).

In this sample, this clonotype turned up a few times. The chain is built from TRBV12-3 or TRBV12-4 and TRBJ1-1; D is unclear. CDR3 length: 16 residues. V lost 3 bases, J lost 0 bases, and 14 bases lay in between. The CDR3 sequence is CASSFIGREMNTEAFF. DNA for the CDR3: TGTGCCAGCAGTTTTATAGGGAGGGAGATGAACACTGAAGCTTTCTTT.

In regard to this clonotype: An end of the junction differs from the germline gene, which may be a read error. The V call is TRBV24-1, the J call TRBJ2-2; D might be TRBD1 (6 bases). The germline gives CDR1 KGHDR, CDR2 SFDVKD. This CDR3 is 14 amino acids long. CDR3 bases: TGTGCCACCAGTGATCCACGGGACACCGGGGATCTGTTTTTT. It specifies CATSDPRDTGDLFF.

The V and J genes are TRBV6-5 and TRBJ1-5; 8 bases are shared with TRBD1. Germline V CDR1 and CDR2: MNHEY, SVGAGI. The J segment lost 6 bases and the V segment lost 4 bases, leaving 5 bases of the junction unmatched. The CDR3 contains 14 residues. CDR3 in amino acids: CASSSGGLGQPQHF. The CDR3 DNA reads as TGTGCCAGCAGTTCAGGGGGCCTTGGTCAGCCCCAGCATTTT.

The chain recombines TRBV3-1 with TRBJ1-1, with 8 bases lining up with TRBD1. Per germline, CDR1 LGHDT and CDR2 YNNKEL (reference sequence). The CDR3 loop spans 14 amino acids. V was clipped by 5 bases and J by 5 bases; unmatched bases: 7. The CDR3, as DNA: TGTGCCAGCAGCACCCGACAGGGGCGGACTGAAGCTTTCTTT. Its protein product is CASSTRQGRTEAFF.

This clonotype has a count of ten or more. The chain's CDR3 is CASSFRTGTSGRGQETQYF. DNA for the CDR3: TGTGCCAGCAGCTTTCGGACGGGGACTAGCGGGAGGGGACAAGAGACCCAGTACTTC. V and J are TRBV7-9 and TRBJ2-5, with TRBD2 matching over 16 bases. Per the germline V gene, CDR1 is SEHNR and CDR2 is FQNEAQ (reference sequence). The CDR3 sequence is 19 residues long. J was trimmed by 2 bases and V by 3 bases; bases with no gene match: 9.

This clonotype was detected only a few times. The chain joins TRBV7-9 to TRBJ2-1; 10 nucleotides agree with TRBD2. This CDR3 is 13 amino acids long. Germline assignment: CDR1 SEHNR and CDR2 FQNEAQ (reference sequence). The ends lost 6 bases at V and 8 bases at J; junction bases unmatched: 4. The CDR3: CASSSSGSYEQFF. The CDR3 coding sequence is TGTGCCAGCAGTTCTAGCGGGAGCTATGAGCAGTTCTTC.

This clonotype appeared a few times. The rearrangement links TRBV29-1 to TRBJ1-2, with D unclear. Germline values: CDR1 SQVTM, CDR2 ANQGSEA. With 0 bases removed from V and 10 bases from J, the gap between germline ends came to 9 bases. The CDR3 sequence is 11 residues long. CDR3 residues: CSVEEEETYTF. The CDR3 nucleotides read TGCAGCGTTGAAGAAGAGGAAACCTACACCTTC.

This clonotype was detected only a few times. The gene calls are TRBV5-6 and TRBJ1-5, with 7 bases lining up with TRBD1. The junction had 13 bases not matched to a gene; V was cut back by 3 bases and J by 7 bases. This CDR3 region has 16 residues. In germline, CDR1 is SGHDT, CDR2 YYEEEE. The CDR3 sequence: CASSSRDTGALQPQHF. CDR3 in DNA: TGTGCCAGCAGCTCTAGAGACACAGGGGCTCTCCAGCCCCAGCATTTT.

For this clonotype: Germline is not matched at one junction end, which may reflect a read error. This sequence joins TRBV7-2 and TRBJ2-7, with TRBD1 matching over 8 bases. This CDR3 is 14 amino acids long. Germline CDR1 is SGHTA and CDR2 is FQGNSA. CDR3 protein: CAGSSQGQGYEQYF. CDR3 nucleotides: TGTGCCGGCAGCTCACAAGGACAGGGCTACGAGCAGTACTTC.

A few counts support this clonotype. The V gene is TRBV2, the J gene TRBJ2-5; no clear D gene. The CDR3 consists of 12 residues. The germline V and J ends were trimmed by 1 base and 5 bases, with 5 bases remaining between them. CDR1 is SNHLY and CDR2 is FYNNEI in the germline V gene. The CDR3, as DNA: TGTGCCAGCAGTGAAGAAGGGGAGACCCAGTACTTC. Translated, it gives CASSEEGETQYF.